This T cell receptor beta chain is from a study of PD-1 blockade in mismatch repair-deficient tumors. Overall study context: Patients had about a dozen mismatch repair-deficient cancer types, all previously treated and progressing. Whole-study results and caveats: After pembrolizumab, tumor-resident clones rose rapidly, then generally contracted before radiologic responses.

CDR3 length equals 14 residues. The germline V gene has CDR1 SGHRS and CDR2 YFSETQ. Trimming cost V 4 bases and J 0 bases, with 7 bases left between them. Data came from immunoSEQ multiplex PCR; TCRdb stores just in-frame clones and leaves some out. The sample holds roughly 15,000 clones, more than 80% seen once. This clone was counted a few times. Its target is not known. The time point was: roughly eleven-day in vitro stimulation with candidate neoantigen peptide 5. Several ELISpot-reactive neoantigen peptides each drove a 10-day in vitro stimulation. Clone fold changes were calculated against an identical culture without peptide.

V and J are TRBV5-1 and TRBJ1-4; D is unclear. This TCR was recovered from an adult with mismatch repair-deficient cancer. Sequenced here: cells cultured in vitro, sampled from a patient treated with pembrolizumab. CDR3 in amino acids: CASSRGATNEKLFF. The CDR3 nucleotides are TGCGCCAGCAGCCGAGGTGCAACTAATGAAAAACTGTTTTTT.